This T cell receptor (beta chain) was retrieved from a study of blood T cell repertoires in COVID-19. Background on the study: Samples taken during acute and convalescent COVID-19 were collected in the United States, Italy and Spain.

Per the authors' pipeline: Counts of nucleated cells, estimated from reference gene primer amplification, were obtained. The protocol was immunoSEQ multiplex PCR, while the TCRdb copy is restricted to in-frame clones and leaves out a portion. V, J and clone size derive from that table, while D and trimming were established from the DNA sequence. The table records 310,000 or so clones, approximately 89% of them present only once. This clone is a singleton in its sample. Sequencing used peripheral blood. This TCR derives from a woman in her thirties with COVID-19, enrolled during active disease.

CDR3: CASSLEGGLGAAYEQYF. The CDR3, as DNA: TGTGCCAGCAGCTTAGAGGGGGGACTAGGGGCGGCGTACGAGCAGTACTTC. This chain uses TRBV7-8 with TRBJ2-7; TRBD2 matches 8 bases. V lost 1 base to trimming and J lost 4 bases; unmatched junction nucleotides: 12. Germline lookup yields CDR1 SGHVS and CDR2 FQNEAQ. This CDR3 has 17 residues.